This T cell receptor (beta chain) was profiled in a study of long-term antiretroviral therapy in people with HIV. Study observations and caveats: HIV repertoires spanned tighter CDR3 length ranges than controls did. Transplant-donor-level diversity was not reached after ART, though diversity increased.

Survey level was the resolution at which the v3.0 immunoSEQ assay ran. Measured with immunoSEQ multiplex PCR; TCRdb has only the in-frame clones, and not every one. The sample has about 16,000 clones; approximately 81% are singletons. On this clone itself: Its target is unknown.

The ends lost 1 base at V and 3 bases at J; junction bases unmatched: 9. Germline V CDR1 and CDR2: SGHDN, FVKESK. The CDR3 consists of 16 residues. Participants living with HIV all received treatment in the United States. Every specimen provided about 0.9-11 million cryopreserved PBMC before DNA extraction took place. The source material was unsorted PBMCs, sampled 0.5 years after starting antiretroviral therapy. The receptor was derived from a woman in her 40s with HIV. This chain connects TRBV14 to TRBJ2-7; the match to TRBD1 covers 7 bases. CDR3 amino acids: CASSQVAGGNFYEQYF. DNA of the CDR3: TGTGCCAGCAGCCAAGTAGCAGGGGGAAACTTCTACGAGCAGTACTTC. Full variable domain (rest looked up from reference TRBV14 and TRBJ2-7): EAGVTQFPSHSVIEKGQTVTLRCDPISGHDNLYWYRRVMGKEIKFLLHFVKESKQDESGMPNNRFLAERTGGTYSTLKVQPAELEDSGVYFCASSQVAGGNFYEQYFGPGTRLTVT.